This T cell receptor beta chain came from a study of T cell changes during pregnancy in multiple sclerosis. The assay was immunoSEQ multiplex PCR, and TCRdb's table has in-frame clones only and misses some. Of tens of thousands of clones listed, 85% to 90% are singletons. J lost 1 base, V lost 8 bases, and 4 bases had no gene match. CDR1 and CDR2 (germline): MNHNS, SASEGT. The length of the CDR3 is 13 residues. The sequenced sample was peripheral blood, obtained in the first trimester of pregnancy. The genes are TRBV6-1 and TRBJ1-1; 7 bases are shared with TRBD1. This receptor was identified in a female donor in good health, enrolled as a control in a pregnancy study. DNA for the CDR3: TGTGCCAGCGGGGGACAGCCGAACACTGAAGCTTTCTTT. This translates into CASGGQPNTEAFF.